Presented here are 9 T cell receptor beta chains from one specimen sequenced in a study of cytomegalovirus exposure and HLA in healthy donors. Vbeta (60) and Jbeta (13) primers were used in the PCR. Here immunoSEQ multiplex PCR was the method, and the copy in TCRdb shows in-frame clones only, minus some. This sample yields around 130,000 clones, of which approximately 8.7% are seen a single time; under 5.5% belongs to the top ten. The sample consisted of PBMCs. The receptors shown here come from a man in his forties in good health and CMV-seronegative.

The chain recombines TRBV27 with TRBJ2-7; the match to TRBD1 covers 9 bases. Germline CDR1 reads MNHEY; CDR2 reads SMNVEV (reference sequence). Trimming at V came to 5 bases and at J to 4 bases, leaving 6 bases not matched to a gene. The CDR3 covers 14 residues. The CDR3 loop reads CASSARDRVYEQYF. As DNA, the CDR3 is TGTGCCAGCAGTGCAAGGGACAGGGTATACGAGCAGTACTTC.

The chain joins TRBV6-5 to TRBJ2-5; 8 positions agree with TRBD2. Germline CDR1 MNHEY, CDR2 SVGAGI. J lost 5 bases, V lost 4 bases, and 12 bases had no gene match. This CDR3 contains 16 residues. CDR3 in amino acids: CASSLGEGLGVETQYF. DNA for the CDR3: TGTGCCAGCAGTTTAGGCGAGGGACTAGGGGTCGAGACCCAGTACTTC.

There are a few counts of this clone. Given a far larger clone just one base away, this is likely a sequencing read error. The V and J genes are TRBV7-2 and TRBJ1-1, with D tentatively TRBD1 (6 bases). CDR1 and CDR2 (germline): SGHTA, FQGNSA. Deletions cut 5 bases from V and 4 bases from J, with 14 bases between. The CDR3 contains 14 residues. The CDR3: CASSQSLGGTEAFF. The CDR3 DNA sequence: TGTGCCAGCAGCCAATCGCTAGGGGGCACTGAAGCTTTCTTT.

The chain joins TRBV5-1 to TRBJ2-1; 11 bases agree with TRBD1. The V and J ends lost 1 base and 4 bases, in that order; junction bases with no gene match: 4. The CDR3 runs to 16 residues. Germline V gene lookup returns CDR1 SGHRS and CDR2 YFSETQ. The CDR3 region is CASSLLGTGGYNEQFF. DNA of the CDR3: TGCGCCAGCAGCTTGTTGGGGACAGGGGGGTACAATGAGCAGTTCTTC.

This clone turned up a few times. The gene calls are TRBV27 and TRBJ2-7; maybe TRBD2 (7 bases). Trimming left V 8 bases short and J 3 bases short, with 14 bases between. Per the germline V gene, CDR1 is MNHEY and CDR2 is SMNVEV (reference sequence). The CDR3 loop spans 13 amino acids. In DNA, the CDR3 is TGTGCCAGCGCCTACGGGGGGCTCTACGAGCAGTACTTC. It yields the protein CASAYGGLYEQYF.

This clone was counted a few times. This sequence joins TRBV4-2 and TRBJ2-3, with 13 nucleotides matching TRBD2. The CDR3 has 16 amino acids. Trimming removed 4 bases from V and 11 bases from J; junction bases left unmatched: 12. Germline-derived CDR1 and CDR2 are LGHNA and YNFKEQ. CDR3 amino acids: CASSPGLAGTIQEQYF. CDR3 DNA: TGTGCCAGCAGCCCGGGACTAGCGGGGACCATCCAGGAGCAGTATTTT.

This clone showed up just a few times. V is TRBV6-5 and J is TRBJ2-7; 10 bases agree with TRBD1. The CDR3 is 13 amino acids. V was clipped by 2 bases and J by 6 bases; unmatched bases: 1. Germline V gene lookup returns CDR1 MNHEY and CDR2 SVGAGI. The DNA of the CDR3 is TGTGCCAGCAGTTACCGACAGGGGGCCGAGCAGTACTTC. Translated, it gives CASSYRQGAEQYF.

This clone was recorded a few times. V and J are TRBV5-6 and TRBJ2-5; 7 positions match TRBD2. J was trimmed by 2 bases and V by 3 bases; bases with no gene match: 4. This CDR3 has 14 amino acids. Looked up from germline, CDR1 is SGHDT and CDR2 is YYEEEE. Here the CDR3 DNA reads TGTGCCAGCAGCTGGGGGGGGGAGCAAGAGACCCAGTACTTC. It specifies CASSWGGEQETQYF. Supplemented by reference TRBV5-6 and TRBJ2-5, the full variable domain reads DAGVTQSPTHLIKTRGQQVTLRCSPKSGHDTVSWYQQALGQGPQFIFQYYEEEERQRGNFPDRFSGHQFPNYSSELNVNALLLGDSALYLCASSWGGEQETQYFGPGTRLLVL.

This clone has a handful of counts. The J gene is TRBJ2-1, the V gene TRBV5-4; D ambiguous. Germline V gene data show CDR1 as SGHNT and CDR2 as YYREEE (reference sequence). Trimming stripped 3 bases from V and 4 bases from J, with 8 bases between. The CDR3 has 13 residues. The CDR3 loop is CASSSLDYNEQFF. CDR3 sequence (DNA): TGTGCCAGCAGCTCTCTAGATTACAATGAGCAGTTCTTC.